This TCR beta chain was identified in a study of cytomegalovirus exposure and HLA in healthy donors. Points on this clone: Its antigen is currently unknown.

Whole-study results and caveats: Later on, a genetic analysis was performed. It linked a missense variant in DCLRE1C with V- and J-gene trimming of TCR beta. Previous analysis showed most TCR beta V segments were productive about 87% or about 30% of the time. What was likely a sequencing artifact was a cluster of highly shared sequence variants. When presence/absence was analysed, sequencing depth was taken to be roughly uniform across donors.

The PCR ran on 60 Vbeta and 13 Jbeta primers. Using immunoSEQ multiplex PCR, the repertoire was profiled, and TCRdb retains in-frame clones only, with some absent. Here the sample spans 150,000 to 200,000 clones, roughly 85% being singletons. V was pared by 4 bases and J by 2 bases, with 11 bases of the junction left unmatched. The CDR3 consists of 16 residues. CDR1 and CDR2 from the germline V gene are LNHDA and SQIVND (reference sequence). The specimen was PBMCs. The chain carries TRBV19 and TRBJ2-7; 7 bases line up with TRBD1. The TCR comes from a man aged 30-40 years in good health and CMV-seronegative. The CDR3 sequence is CASSKTPGQRAYEQYF. The CDR3 nucleotides read TGTGCCAGTAGTAAGACTCCGGGACAGAGGGCCTACGAGCAGTACTTC.